This TCR beta chain came from a study of regulatory T cells in long-lasting Graves disease. Time point indicated: newly diagnosed GD, antithyroid drugs for less than 3 months. RNA isolated from PBMCs was used to make the TCR library. On this clonotype itself: Its specificity is unknown.

CDR3 regions were amplified by Arm-PCR using iRepertoire HTBI primers to build TCR beta libraries. TCRdb analysed the multiplex PCR reads with MiXCR anew, one entry per CDR3 protein. Counted here are over 300,000 distinct CDR3 sequences, roughly 15% occurring once; the ten biggest clones make up 20% to 25%. General study findings and limits: Persistent disease exhibited a predilection for TRBV28, TRBJ1-2 and TRBJ2-5.

This CDR3 spans 13 amino acids. The germline V gene encodes CDR1 DFQATT and CDR2 SNEGSKA (reference sequence). Trimming left V 5 bases short and J 3 bases short, with 13 bases between. This TCR was recovered from a female donor with Graves disease. The chain employs TRBV20-1 and TRBJ1-2, with D perhaps matching TRBD1 (6 bases). The sample was peripheral blood mononuclear cells (PBMCs), taken at new diagnosis, from a patient treated with antithyroid drugs. The CDR3 is CSADDRSDYGYTF. In nucleotides, the CDR3 is TGCAGTGCTGACGACAGGTCCGACTATGGCTACACCTTC.